This T cell receptor beta chain is from a study of OX40 agonist ivuxolimab in advanced cancers. This clone was observed a handful of times. The antigen remains undetermined. Regarding the study as a whole: Still undetermined is the antigen specificity of the expanded peripheral T cells.

This CDR3 is built from 18 residues. V lost 2 bases to trimming and J lost 2 bases; unmatched junction nucleotides: 10. Germline V gene lookup returns CDR1 SNHLY and CDR2 FYNNEI. Sequencing used immunoSEQ multiplex PCR; TCRdb keeps in-frame clones, though not all of them. Counted here are over 4,500 clones, about 70% occurring once; the ten biggest clones make up about 69%. This specimen was CD4+ or CD8+ T cells sorted from blood, taken in a trial of the OX40 agonist ivuxolimab. The V and J genes are TRBV2 and TRBJ2-3, with 10 bases that match TRBD2. The receptor comes from an adult with an advanced solid tumor such as melanoma, head and neck, liver or kidney cancer. The DNA of the CDR3 is TGTGCCAGCAGTGAAAGCCTAGCGGGGGCAAAACCCACAGATACGCAGTATTTT. Amino acid sequence: CASSESLAGAKPTDTQYF.